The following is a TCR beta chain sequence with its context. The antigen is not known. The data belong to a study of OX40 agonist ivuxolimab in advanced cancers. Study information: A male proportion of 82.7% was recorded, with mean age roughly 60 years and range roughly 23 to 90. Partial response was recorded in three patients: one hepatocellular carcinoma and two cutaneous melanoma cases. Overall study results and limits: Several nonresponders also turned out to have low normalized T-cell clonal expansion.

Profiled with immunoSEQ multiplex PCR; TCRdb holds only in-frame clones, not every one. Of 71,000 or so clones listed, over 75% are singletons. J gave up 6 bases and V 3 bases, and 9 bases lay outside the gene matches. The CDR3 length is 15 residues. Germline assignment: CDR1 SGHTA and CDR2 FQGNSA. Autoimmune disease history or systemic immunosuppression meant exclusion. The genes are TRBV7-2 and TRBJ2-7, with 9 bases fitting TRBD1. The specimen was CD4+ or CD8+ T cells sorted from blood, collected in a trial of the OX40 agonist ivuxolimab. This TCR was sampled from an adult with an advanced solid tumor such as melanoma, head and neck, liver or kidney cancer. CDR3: CASSFYLGQGREQYF. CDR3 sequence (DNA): TGTGCCAGCAGCTTTTACTTGGGACAGGGACGCGAGCAGTACTTC.